One and the same sample provided the 20 T cell receptor beta chains below, sequenced in a study of T cell repertoires in cytomegalovirus infection. One entry per CDR3 protein, called by TCRdb with MiXCR from the reads. The sample includes more than 150,000 distinct CDR3 sequences, approximately 17% of them seen just once. Sequencing used CD8+ T cells from PBMCs. These receptors originate from a human donor in good health (CMV status not recorded). Some clones in this sample may be carry-over from other donors' samples.

Comment on this clonotype: It may be a read error: a sequence one base away is much more abundant. The CDR3 DNA reads TGTGCCAGCAGCATGGGACTAGCCAATGAGCAGTTCTTC. Amino acids: CASSMGLANEQFF. The rearrangement uses TRBV7-2 and TRBJ2-1; 9 nucleotides align to TRBD2. CDR3 length: 13 amino acids. Unmatched junction bases numbered 2, after V lost 5 bases and J lost 6 bases. Germline assignment: CDR1 SGHTA and CDR2 FQGNSA.

This clonotype was detected a few times. The rearrangement uses TRBV19 and TRBJ1-5; TRBD1 aligns across 7 bases. The junction had 5 bases not matched to a gene; V was cut back by 4 bases and J by 2 bases. The germline V gene encodes CDR1 LNHDA and CDR2 SQIVND (reference sequence). CDR3 length: 15 amino acids. The CDR3 DNA is TGTGCCAGTAGTACGACAGGGCCGGGCAATCAGCCCCAGCATTTT. It encodes CASSTTGPGNQPQHF.

This clonotype was recorded a few times. The chain combines TRBV4-3 with TRBJ2-2; D gene ambiguous. V was trimmed by 3 bases and J by 4 bases, leaving 9 bases between them. This CDR3 has 14 amino acids. In germline, CDR1 is LGHNA, CDR2 YSLEER. This CDR3 reads CASSQGGFTGELFF. CDR3 DNA: TGCGCCAGCAGCCAGGGCGGATTCACCGGGGAGCTGTTTTTT.

The chain recombines TRBV7-8 with TRBJ2-7; D unresolved. This CDR3 is 15 amino acids long. Trimming cost V 1 base and J 0 bases, with 10 bases left between them. Looked up from germline, CDR1 is SGHVS and CDR2 is FQNEAQ. CDR3 loop: CASSLEQAPSYEQYF. The CDR3 DNA reads as TGTGCCAGCAGCTTAGAGCAGGCACCCTCCTACGAGCAGTACTTC.

This rearrangement joins TRBV7-8 to TRBJ2-7, with 10 bases fitting TRBD2. This CDR3 spans 15 amino acids. The germline V gene encodes CDR1 SGHVS and CDR2 FQNEAQ. The ends lost 4 bases at V and 0 bases at J; junction bases unmatched: 3. CDR3 coding DNA: TGTGCCAGCAGCTCCACTAGCGGGGACTCCTACGAGCAGTACTTC. It is translated as CASSSTSGDSYEQYF.

The chain uses TRBV10-3 and TRBJ1-3, with D possibly matching TRBD1 (6 bases). Germline V gene data show CDR1 as ENHRY and CDR2 as SYGVKD. This CDR3 comprises 13 residues. Trimming shortened V by 10 bases and J by 2 bases, and 12 bases separated the two germline ends. CDR3: CATMGGPGNTIYF. As DNA, the CDR3 is TGTGCCACCATGGGGGGGCCTGGAAACACCATATATTTT.

There are a few counts of this clonotype. Here the CDR3 DNA reads TGTGCCAGCAGCCAGACTAGCGGGATTTCCTACGAGCAGTACTTC. Translation gives CASSQTSGISYEQYF. This chain connects TRBV7-9 to TRBJ2-7; 11 bases match TRBD2. After removal of 5 bases from V and 1 base from J, the junction contained 4 bases not matched to a gene. The CDR3 runs 15 residues. Germline-derived CDR1 and CDR2 are SEHNR and FQNEAQ (reference sequence). Based on the CDR3 plus reference TRBV7-9 and TRBJ2-7, the full variable domain is DTGVSQNPRHKITKRGQNVTFRCDPISEHNRLYWYRQTLGQGPEFLTYFQNEAQLEKSRLLSDRFSAERPKGSFSTLEIQRTEQGDSAMYLCASSQTSGISYEQYFGPGTRLTVT.

This clonotype was observed a few times. Relative to the germline gene, one junction end is altered; a read error may explain this. This sequence joins TRBV7-2 and TRBJ2-1; 7 nucleotides align to TRBD2. Per germline, CDR1 SGHTA and CDR2 FQGNSA. The CDR3 totals 15 residues. The CDR3 spells CASSLAGRGYNEQSF. The CDR3 DNA is TGTGCCAGCAGCTTAGCGGGGAGGGGCTACAATGAGCAGTCCTTC.

The V and J genes are TRBV7-9 and TRBJ1-2, with D unresolved. The germline V gene encodes CDR1 SEHNR and CDR2 FQNEAQ (reference sequence). V was clipped by 5 bases and J by 6 bases, with 19 bases between them. The CDR3 is 15 residues long. CDR3: CASSTPFTRVDGYTF. The CDR3 DNA sequence: TGTGCCAGCAGCACGCCCTTTACGAGGGTTGATGGCTACACCTTC.

This clonotype was found a few times. The chain links TRBV28 to TRBJ1-1; TRBD1 might be the D (5 bases). Germline lookup yields CDR1 MDHEN and CDR2 SYDVKM. V lost 4 bases and J 5 bases, leaving 14 bases between the germline ends. This CDR3 has 14 amino acids. CDR3 sequence: CASSSWGSGTEAFF. CDR3 DNA: TGTGCCAGCAGTTCGTGGGGGAGTGGAACTGAAGCTTTCTTT.

This clonotype occurred a few times. The chain recombines TRBV6-2 or TRBV6-3 with TRBJ2-1; D unresolved. V was pared by 11 bases and J by 9 bases, with 17 bases between. The CDR3 totals 12 residues. Looked up from germline, CDR1 is MNHEY and CDR2 is SVGEGT. The chain's CDR3 is CAALGHGFEQFF. Written as DNA, the CDR3 is TGTGCCGCCCTCGGGCACGGATTTGAGCAGTTCTTC.

The sample holds a few counts of this clonotype. This chain connects TRBV12-3 or TRBV12-4 to TRBJ2-1; 9 nucleotides align to TRBD2. V lost 2 bases and J lost 6; bases outside the gene matches: 5. CDR3 length equals 15 residues. CDR3 DNA: TGTGCCAGCAGTTTAATGGGACTAGCACCCAATGAGCAGTTCTTC. Translating it yields CASSLMGLAPNEQFF.

This clonotype has at least ten counts. The chain combines TRBV7-2 with TRBJ2-5, with D perhaps matching TRBD1 or TRBD2 (5 bases each). The CDR3 consists of 17 residues. CDR1 is SGHTA, CDR2 FQGNSA, per germline. Between the trimmed V and J ends, which lost 4 bases and 2 bases, there was a span of 20 bases. This chain's CDR3 is CASSYDRGLIRQETQYF. The CDR3 region has the DNA TGTGCCAGCAGCTATGACCGGGGCTTAATACGACAAGAGACCCAGTACTTC.

This clonotype has only a few counts. V and J are TRBV4-1 and TRBJ2-7; weak D call: TRBD2 (6 bases). V lost 0 bases, J lost 5 bases, and 11 bases lay in between. The germline CDR1 and CDR2 sequences are MGHRA and YSYEKL. The CDR3 consists of 14 residues. DNA for the CDR3: TGCGCCAGCAGCCAAGAATCTAGCGACGACGAGCAGTACTTC. It yields the protein CASSQESSDDEQYF.

This clonotype was seen a few times. The chain has TRBV6-5 and TRBJ2-2; D possibly corresponds to TRBD2 (5 bases). This CDR3 spans 15 amino acids. Germline V gene lookup returns CDR1 MNHEY and CDR2 SVGAGI. The ends were cut back, 2 bases at V and 4 bases at J, with 11 bases in the middle. The CDR3 DNA sequence: TGTGCCAGCAGTTACAGGATCGCGGGCACCGGGGAGCTGTTTTTT. As protein: CASSYRIAGTGELFF.

V and J are TRBV11-2 and TRBJ1-2; a weak D match, TRBD1 (6 bases). The CDR3 is 15 amino acids. The germline V gene has CDR1 SGHAT and CDR2 FQNNGV. V was pared by 5 bases and J by 11 bases, with 24 bases between. The CDR3 DNA sequence: TGTGCCAGCAGCCACCGGACAGAACCTGCGCCCTTTTACACCTTC. The encoded protein is CASSHRTEPAPFYTF. Full variable domain (missing parts from reference TRBV11-2 and TRBJ1-2): EAGVAQSPRYKIIEKRQSVAFWCNPISGHATLYWYQQILGQGPKLLIQFQNNGVVDDSQLPKDRFSAERLKGVDSTLKIQPAKLEDSAVYLCASSHRTEPAPFYTFGSGTRLTVV.

The chain employs TRBV29-1 and TRBJ1-1; the D is unclear. The germline V gene encodes CDR1 SQVTM and CDR2 ANQGSEA. This CDR3 comprises 13 residues. V gave up 7 bases and J gave up 4 bases, with 16 bases separating them. CDR3 amino acids: CSAGKDPVTEAFF. CDR3 nucleotide sequence: TGCAGCGCCGGGAAGGACCCAGTCACTGAAGCTTTCTTT. The full variable domain, its missing parts supplied by reference TRBV29-1 and TRBJ1-1, is SAVISQKPSRDICQRGTSLTIQCQVDSQVTMMFWYRQQPGQSLTLIATANQGSEATYESGFVIDKFPISRPNLTFSTLTVSNMSPEDSSIYLCSAGKDPVTEAFFGQGTRLTVV.

On this clonotype: A junction boundary mismatches the germline segment, possibly from a read error. The V call is TRBV6-2 or TRBV6-3, the J call TRBJ2-5; D assignment may be TRBD1 or TRBD2 (5 bases each). The CDR3 consists of 21 residues. Per germline, CDR1 MNHEY and CDR2 SVGEGT. The CDR3 sequence: CDSRLPRGTPERGQIQETQYF. The DNA of the CDR3 is TGTGACAGCAGGCTACCGAGAGGTACCCCGGAGAGGGGTCAGATACAAGAGACCCAGTACTTC.

This clonotype appeared a few times. The V and J genes are TRBV15 and TRBJ1-1; D possibly corresponds to TRBD1 (6 bases). Germline lookup yields CDR1 LNHNV and CDR2 YYDKDF (reference sequence). The length of the CDR3 is 13 residues. V lost 3 bases to trimming and J lost 6 bases, with 11 bases between them. CDR3: CATSRDWTAEAFF. The CDR3 coding sequence is TGTGCCACCAGCAGGGATTGGACAGCTGAAGCTTTCTTT.

The rearrangement joins TRBV11-2 to TRBJ2-7, with 12 bases fitting TRBD2. Germline CDR1 is SGHAT and CDR2 is FQNNGV. The CDR3 has 16 residues. V gave up 4 bases and J gave up 4 bases; unmatched junction bases: 8. CDR3 nucleotides: TGTGCCAGCAGCTCAACTAGCGGGAGGCCGAGTTACGAGCAGTACTTC. Amino acid sequence: CASSSTSGRPSYEQYF.